Shown below are 14 T cell receptor beta chains from a single sample sequenced in a study of shared clonotypes between healthy human individuals. Here immunoSEQ multiplex PCR was the method, and the copy in TCRdb shows in-frame clones only, minus some. The table includes approximately 2,300,000 clones, just under 95% detected once. Material: naive CD4+ T cells from PBMCs. As to subset: CD45RA+ positively selected. The receptors stem from a man between 18 and 35 years old in good health. Some clones in this sample may be carry-over from other donors' samples.

This rearrangement joins TRBV28 to TRBJ2-5, with D unresolved. V was trimmed by 8 bases and J by 3 bases, leaving 13 bases between them. Germline loops: CDR1 MDHEN, CDR2 SYDVKM. The CDR3 consists of 13 residues. CDR3 amino acids: CASARPNEETQYF. In DNA form, the CDR3 reads TGTGCCAGCGCCAGACCGAATGAAGAGACCCAGTACTTC.

This clone was observed a single time. This rearrangement joins TRBV30 to TRBJ1-5; D is possibly TRBD1 (5 bases). CDR1 is GTSNPN and CDR2 is SVGIG in the germline V gene (reference sequence). The V and J ends lost 2 bases and 5 bases respectively, with 13 bases between them. CDR3 length: 14 residues. CDR3 region: CAWSTGHGYQPQHF. DNA for the CDR3: TGTGCCTGGAGTACCGGACACGGTTATCAGCCCCAGCATTTT. Full variable domain (outside the CDR3, taken from reference TRBV30 and TRBJ1-5): SQTIHQWPATLVQPVGSPLSLECTVEGTSNPNLYWYRQAAGRGLQLLFYSVGIGQISSEVPQNLSASRPQDRQFILSSKKLLLSDSGFYLCAWSTGHGYQPQHFGDGTRLSIL.

The rearrangement uses TRBV9 and TRBJ2-3; tentatively, D is TRBD1 (6 bases). Germline values: CDR1 SGDLS, CDR2 YYNGEE. The CDR3 extends over 16 amino acids. The V end was cut by 0 bases, the J end by 2 bases, with 13 bases between. CDR3 nucleotides: TGTGCCAGCAGCGTAGTAGGGGCAGGGGTCACAGATACGCAGTATTTT. This translates into CASSVVGAGVTDTQYF.

Worth noting for this clone: Other DNA sequences in this specimen translate into the identical CDR3. The rearrangement uses TRBV7-9 and TRBJ2-1, with 13 bases identical to TRBD2. In germline, CDR1 is SEHNR, CDR2 FQNEAQ (reference sequence). V shed 5 bases and J 5 bases; nucleotides not matched to a gene: 3. The CDR3 spans 15 residues. CDR3 DNA sequence: TGTGCCAGCAGCCCGGGACTAGCGGGAAACAATGAGCAGTTCTTC. Its protein product is CASSPGLAGNNEQFF.

The chain combines TRBV14 with TRBJ2-5; 14 bases agree with TRBD2. Germline CDR1 and CDR2: SGHDN and FVKESK. The CDR3 runs 15 residues. V dropped 4 bases and J dropped 4; count of bases not matched to a gene: 2. CDR3 sequence reads: CASSPGLAGAETQYF. CDR3 coding DNA: TGTGCCAGCAGCCCGGGACTAGCGGGAGCAGAGACCCAGTACTTC.

The chain is built from TRBV4-2 and TRBJ2-3; TRBD1 is a possible D gene (5 bases). This CDR3 has 14 residues. CDR1 LGHNA and CDR2 YNFKEQ come from the germline V gene. Trimming removed 0 bases from V and 5 bases from J, with 9 bases in between. CDR3 residues: CASSQDRQGDTQYF. CDR3 bases: TGTGCCAGCAGCCAAGATCGGCAGGGAGATACGCAGTATTTT.

This chain joins TRBV28 and TRBJ1-1; 7 positions agree with TRBD1. This CDR3 is built from 15 residues. Looked up from germline, CDR1 is MDHEN and CDR2 is SYDVKM. The junction had 8 bases not matched to a gene; V was cut back by 4 bases and J by 3 bases. The CDR3 loop is CASSSSRDSYTEAFF. The CDR3 DNA is TGTGCCAGCAGTTCCTCCCGGGACAGTTACACTGAAGCTTTCTTT.

This chain links TRBV7-6 with TRBJ2-1; D assignment may be TRBD1 or TRBD2 (5 bases each). CDR1 and CDR2 (germline): SGHVS, FNYEAQ. Trimming took off 4 bases at V and 6 bases at J, with 19 bases between the two ends. The CDR3 length is 16 residues. The CDR3 region is CASSSPLARELNEQFF. The CDR3 bases are TGTGCCAGCAGCTCGCCCTTGGCCAGGGAGCTCAATGAGCAGTTCTTC.

The V and J genes are TRBV19 and TRBJ2-5; unclear D gene. The CDR3 consists of 14 residues. V shed 5 bases and J shed 0 bases, with 10 bases lying between them. Per germline, CDR1 LNHDA and CDR2 SQIVND (reference sequence). The CDR3 sequence is CASSSGRYQETQYF. The CDR3 DNA is TGTGCCAGTAGTTCGGGCCGGTACCAAGAGACCCAGTACTTC.

The chain links TRBV2 to TRBJ1-1; D ambiguous. Trimming took 4 bases from V and 5 from J, leaving 14 bases between them. The CDR3 totals 14 residues. Germline assignment: CDR1 SNHLY and CDR2 FYNNEI. This chain's CDR3 is CASSVATGVTEAFF. Here the CDR3 DNA reads TGTGCCAGCAGTGTTGCAACTGGAGTAACTGAAGCTTTCTTT.

The chain carries TRBV28 and TRBJ1-1; TRBD1 might be the D (5 bases). V was clipped by 2 bases and J by 5 bases, with 12 bases between them. The CDR3 extends over 14 amino acids. The germline CDR1 and CDR2 sequences are MDHEN and SYDVKM. CDR3 nucleotide sequence: TGTGCCAGCAGTTTAGAACGCAGGGATACTGAAGCTTTCTTT. Protein: CASSLERRDTEAFF. Full variable domain (missing parts from reference TRBV28 and TRBJ1-1): DVKVTQSSRYLVKRTGEKVFLECVQDMDHENMFWYRQDPGLGLRLIYFSYDVKMKEKGDIPEGYSVSREKKERFSLILESASTNQTSMYLCASSLERRDTEAFFGQGTRLTVV.

The gene calls are TRBV4-3 and TRBJ2-6; D possibly corresponds to TRBD1 (5 bases). The V gene lost 0 bases and the J gene lost 2 bases, with 11 bases spanning the gap. CDR3 length: 17 amino acids. Germline V CDR1 and CDR2: LGHNA, YSLEER. DNA for the CDR3: TGCGCCAGCAGCCAAGAGCCCAGGGCAACTGGGGCCAACGTCCTGACTTTC. This encodes CASSQEPRATGANVLTF.

The chain uses TRBV19 and TRBJ2-7; D ambiguous. This CDR3 contains 17 residues. V shed 5 bases and J shed 5 bases, with 25 bases lying between them. Germline CDR1 is LNHDA and CDR2 is SQIVND (reference sequence). CDR3 in amino acids: CASSPWGRVGLGDEQYF. The DNA of the CDR3 is TGTGCCAGTAGTCCGTGGGGAAGGGTTGGGTTGGGCGACGAGCAGTACTTC.

As concerns this clone: Distinct nucleotide sequences in the sample also encode this CDR3. The rearrangement links TRBV5-1 to TRBJ2-7; D gene ambiguous. CDR3 size: 14 residues. Trimming removed 0 bases at V and 3 bases at J, with 10 bases between. Per germline, CDR1 SGHRS and CDR2 YFSETQ. CDR3 nucleotides: TGCGCCAGCAGCTTGGTACCAGGAAACTACGAGCAGTACTTC. It yields the protein CASSLVPGNYEQYF.